Sequencing of this T cell receptor beta chain was carried out in a study of response to subunit inactivated influenza vaccine. TCRdb reprocessed the RT-PCR reads via MiXCR and lists one record per CDR3 protein. The sample lists about 540,000 distinct CDR3 sequences; roughly 15% were seen once. This clonotype appeared a few times. This TCR derives from a man aged 45-60 years who received an inactivated influenza vaccine. This material consisted of PBMCs from blood, taken about 12 days after vaccination.

CDR3 nucleotides: TGCAGTGCTAGAGACGGACACACATTGGGGGAGCAGTACTTC. Translated: CSARDGHTLGEQYF. V gene TRBV20-1 combines with J gene TRBJ2-7; possibly TRBD1 for D (5 bases). The V gene lost 0 bases and the J gene lost 7 bases, with 16 bases spanning the gap. The length of the CDR3 is 14 residues. Germline CDR1 and CDR2: DFQATT and SNEGSKA (reference sequence).